Listed below are T cell receptor beta chains from one sample, sequenced in a study of Ad26.COV2.S vaccination and SARS-CoV-2 variants. Method: immunoSEQ multiplex PCR; TCRdb's copy keeps in-frame clones and lacks some. The table records approximately 300,000 clones, 70% to 90% of them present only once. Source: peripheral blood, taken in a trial of Ad26.COV2.S vaccine versus placebo. The receptors stem from a person aged 18 to 59 who received the Ad26.COV2.S COVID-19 vaccine or a placebo. Both conserved end residues are part of each CDR3. A D gene is named only where the DNA matches it firmly. Clone size is stated in some rows and not others, as once, few, many or a class when expanded.

CDR3aa	CDR3nt	abundance	d_gene	v_gene	j_gene
CASRGNYGYTF	TGTGCCAGCAGAGGGAACTATGGCTACACCTTC	once	-	TRBV9	TRBJ1-2
CAILRPDSPYASSTDTQYF	TGTGCCATCCTCCGTCCGGACAGCCCTTATGCATCTAGCACAGATACGCAGTATTTT	-	-	TRBV6-4	TRBJ2-3
CASSLGESGNTIYF	TGCGCCAGCAGCTTAGGGGAATCTGGAAACACCATATATTTT	-	-	TRBV5-1	TRBJ1-3
CASSHRGLAGGRETQYF	TGTGCCAGCAGCCACCGGGGACTAGCGGGGGGTCGAGAGACCCAGTACTTC	-	TRBD2	TRBV3-1/TRBV3-2	TRBJ2-5
CASSRGGRPYNEQFF	TGTGCCAGCAGCCGCGGGGGGCGCCCCTACAATGAGCAGTTCTTC	-	TRBD2	TRBV7-2	TRBJ2-1
CASSYGQGAYNEQFF	TGTGCCAGCAGTTACGGCCAGGGTGCCTACAATGAGCAGTTCTTC	-	-	TRBV6-5	TRBJ2-1
CAFRQRNTGELFF	TGTGCCTTCCGACAGCGGAACACCGGGGAGCTGTTTTTT	-	-	TRBV30	TRBJ2-2
CAISDPLGDRRNTIYF	TGTGCCATCAGTGACCCCCTCGGCGACCGACGAAACACCATATATTTT	-	-	TRBV10-3	TRBJ1-3
CARSLGGAPYTLHF	TGTGCCAGAAGCTTGGGTGGGGCACCATATACCCTCCACTTT	-	-	TRBV5-3	TRBJ1-6
CASSDDRKVMNTEAFF	TGCGCCAGCAGTGATGATCGAAAGGTGATGAACACTGAAGCTTTCTTT	-	-	TRBV10-2	TRBJ1-1
CASSLGAGNEQFF	TGTGCCAGCAGCCTCGGGGCGGGGAATGAGCAGTTCTTC	-	-	TRBV7-3	TRBJ2-1
CASSVAKRSNEQFF	TGTGCCAGCAGTGTGGCCAAACGGAGCAATGAGCAGTTCTTC	-	-	TRBV6-2/TRBV6-3	TRBJ2-1
CASSQELAGGRYQETQYF	TGTGCCAGCAGCCAAGAGTTAGCGGGGGGGCGGTACCAAGAGACCCAGTACTTC	once	TRBD2	TRBV4-2	TRBJ2-5
CASSYRGLYGYTF	TGTGCCAGCAGTTACCGAGGCCTCTATGGCTACACCTTC	-	-	TRBV6-2/TRBV6-3	TRBJ1-2
CASSYIGLDQPQHF	TGTGCCAGCAGTTACATAGGGCTGGACCAGCCCCAGCATTTT	-	-	TRBV6-2/TRBV6-3	TRBJ1-5
CASSPGQGAWTEAFF	TGTGCCAGCAGCCCGGGACAGGGGGCTTGGACTGAAGCTTTCTTT	-	TRBD1	TRBV3-1/TRBV3-2	TRBJ1-1
CSVAWGIEEKLFF	TGCAGCGTCGCCTGGGGCATCGAAGAAAAACTGTTTTTT	-	-	TRBV29-1	TRBJ1-4
CASSRAGTVDRETQYF	TGTGCCAGCTCACGGGCCGGGACAGTGGACCGGGAGACCCAGTACTTC	-	TRBD1	TRBV18	TRBJ2-5
CASSYSNAGGNGYTF	TGTGCCAGCAGTTACTCGAATGCTGGGGGAAATGGCTACACCTTC	-	-	TRBV6-5	TRBJ1-2
CASSSGQSLDGYTF	TGTGCCAGCAGCTCGGGACAGTCACTAGATGGCTACACCTTC	-	TRBD1	TRBV13	TRBJ1-2
CAWNWVGRSYNEQFF	TGTGCCTGGAACTGGGTAGGGAGGTCCTACAATGAGCAGTTCTTC	-	-	TRBV30	TRBJ2-1
CSARDGEKLFF	TGCAGTGCTAGAGATGGGGAAAAACTGTTTTTT	-	-	TRBV20-1	TRBJ1-4
CASSRLAGGQGDTQYF	TGTGCCAGCAGCCGCCTAGCGGGGGGGCAAGGAGATACGCAGTATTTT	once	TRBD2	TRBV4-2	TRBJ2-3
CASSSRRGRGRETQYF	TGTGCCAGCAGTTCCCGACGTGGCAGGGGAAGGGAGACCCAGTACTTC	-	-	TRBV6-2/TRBV6-3	TRBJ2-5
CASSSGTDDYGYTF	TGTGCCAGCAGTTCAGGGACAGACGACTATGGCTACACCTTC	once	TRBD1	TRBV5-4	TRBJ1-2
CASSQGMPQGSYGYTF	TGTGCCAGCAGCCAAGGGATGCCTCAGGGGAGCTATGGCTACACCTTC	-	-	TRBV3-1/TRBV3-2	TRBJ1-2
CASSYSAGTVGNTIYF	TGTGCCAGCAGTTACTCGGCCGGGACAGTGGGAAACACCATATATTTT	-	TRBD1	TRBV6-6	TRBJ1-3
CASSPAGQGTDTQYF	TGTGCCAGCAGCCCAGCGGGACAGGGCACAGATACGCAGTATTTT	-	-	TRBV7-6	TRBJ2-3
CASSQEPSGGAGGNEQFF	TGCGCCAGCAGCCAAGAGCCTAGCGGGGGGGCTGGTGGAAATGAGCAGTTCTTC	-	TRBD2	TRBV4-1	TRBJ2-1
CASSVQGNPYNEQFF	TGTGCCAGCAGTGTACAGGGAAACCCCTACAATGAGCAGTTCTTC	-	-	TRBV6-2/TRBV6-3	TRBJ2-1
CASSSRAGSSYEQYF	TGTGCCAGCAGCTCTCGGGCAGGGAGCTCCTACGAGCAGTACTTC	-	-	TRBV7-2	TRBJ2-7
CASTRGNYGYTF	TGTGCCAGCACTAGGGGAAACTATGGCTACACCTTC	-	-	TRBV2	TRBJ1-2
CAWSRTAGETQYF	TGTGCCTGGAGTCGGACGGCGGGGGAGACCCAGTACTTC	-	-	TRBV30	TRBJ2-5
CASSLGTAGNTIYF	TGTGCCAGCAGCTTAGGGACAGCTGGAAACACCATATATTTT	few	-	TRBV7-9	TRBJ1-3
CASSIPRGRANEQFF	TGTGCCAGTAGTATTCCCAGGGGGCGCGCAAATGAGCAGTTCTTC	-	TRBD1	TRBV19	TRBJ2-1
CASRRDSGNTIYF	TGTGCCAGCAGACGAGACTCTGGAAACACCATATATTTT	-	-	TRBV5-5	TRBJ1-3